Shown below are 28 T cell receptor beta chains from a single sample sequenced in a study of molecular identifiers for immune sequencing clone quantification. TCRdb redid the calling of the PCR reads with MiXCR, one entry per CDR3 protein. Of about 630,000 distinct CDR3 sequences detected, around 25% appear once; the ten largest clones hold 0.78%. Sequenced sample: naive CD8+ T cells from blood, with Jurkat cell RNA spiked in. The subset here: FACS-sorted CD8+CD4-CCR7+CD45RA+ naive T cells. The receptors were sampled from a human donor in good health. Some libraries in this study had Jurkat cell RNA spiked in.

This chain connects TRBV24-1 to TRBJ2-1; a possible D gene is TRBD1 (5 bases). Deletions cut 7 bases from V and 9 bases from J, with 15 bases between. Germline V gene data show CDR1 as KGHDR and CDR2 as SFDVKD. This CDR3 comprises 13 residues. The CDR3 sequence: CATSLSGFGEQFF. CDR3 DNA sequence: TGTGCCACCAGCCTGTCAGGGTTTGGTGAGCAGTTCTTC.

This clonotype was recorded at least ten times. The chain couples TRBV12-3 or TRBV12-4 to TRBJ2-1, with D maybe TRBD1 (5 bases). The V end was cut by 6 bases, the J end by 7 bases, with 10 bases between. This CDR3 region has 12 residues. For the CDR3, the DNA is TGTGCCAGCAGCCCCCAGGGTAATGAGCAGTTCTTC. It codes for CASSPQGNEQFF.

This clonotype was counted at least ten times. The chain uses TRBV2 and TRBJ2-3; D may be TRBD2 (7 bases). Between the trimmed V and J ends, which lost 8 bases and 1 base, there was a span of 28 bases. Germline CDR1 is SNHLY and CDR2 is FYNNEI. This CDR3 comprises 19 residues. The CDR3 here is CASLDRRGAGMVGTDTQYF. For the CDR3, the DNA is TGTGCCAGCCTTGACCGACGGGGGGCAGGGATGGTGGGCACAGATACGCAGTATTTT.

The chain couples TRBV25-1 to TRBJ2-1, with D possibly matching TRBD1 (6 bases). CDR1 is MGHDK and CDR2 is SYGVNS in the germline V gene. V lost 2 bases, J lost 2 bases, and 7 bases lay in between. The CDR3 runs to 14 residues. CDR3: CASSEQGTYNEQFF. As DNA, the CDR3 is TGTGCCAGCAGTGAACAGGGGACCTACAATGAGCAGTTCTTC.

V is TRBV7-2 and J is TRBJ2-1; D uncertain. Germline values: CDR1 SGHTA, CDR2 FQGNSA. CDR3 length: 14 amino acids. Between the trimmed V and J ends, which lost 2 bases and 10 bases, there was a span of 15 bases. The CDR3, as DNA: TGTGCCAGCAGCTTATTCGAGCAGCTTAGGGAGCAGTTCTTC. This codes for CASSLFEQLREQFF.

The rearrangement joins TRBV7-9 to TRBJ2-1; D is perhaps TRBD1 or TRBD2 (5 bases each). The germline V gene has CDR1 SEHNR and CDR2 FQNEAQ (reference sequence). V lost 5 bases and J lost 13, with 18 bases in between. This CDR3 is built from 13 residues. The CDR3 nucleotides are TGTGCCAGCAGCCCTCCCCCCGGGGACGAACAGTTCTTC. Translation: CASSPPPGDEQFF.

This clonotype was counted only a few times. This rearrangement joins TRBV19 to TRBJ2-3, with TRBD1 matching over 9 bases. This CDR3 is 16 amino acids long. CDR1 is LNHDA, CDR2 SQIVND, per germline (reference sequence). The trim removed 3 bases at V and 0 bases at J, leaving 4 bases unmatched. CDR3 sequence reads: CASSIGQGPSTDTQYF. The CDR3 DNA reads TGTGCCAGTAGTATCGGACAGGGGCCGAGCACAGATACGCAGTATTTT.

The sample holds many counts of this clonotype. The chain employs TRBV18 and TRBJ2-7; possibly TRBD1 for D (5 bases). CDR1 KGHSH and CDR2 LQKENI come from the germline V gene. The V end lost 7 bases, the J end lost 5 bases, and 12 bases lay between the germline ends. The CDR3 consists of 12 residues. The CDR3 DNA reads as TGTGCCAGCTTGGGGCTTGGCAACGAGCAGTACTTC. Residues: CASLGLGNEQYF.

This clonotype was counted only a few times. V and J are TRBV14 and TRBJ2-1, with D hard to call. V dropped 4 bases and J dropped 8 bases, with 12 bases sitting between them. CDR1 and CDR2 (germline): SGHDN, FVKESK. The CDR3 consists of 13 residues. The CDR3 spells CASSPVLIDEQFF. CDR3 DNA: TGTGCCAGCAGCCCCGTCCTTATCGATGAGCAGTTCTTC. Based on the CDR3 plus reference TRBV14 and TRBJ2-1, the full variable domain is EAGVTQFPSHSVIEKGQTVTLRCDPISGHDNLYWYRRVMGKEIKFLLHFVKESKQDESGMPNNRFLAERTGGTYSTLKVQPAELEDSGVYFCASSPVLIDEQFFGPGTRLTVL.

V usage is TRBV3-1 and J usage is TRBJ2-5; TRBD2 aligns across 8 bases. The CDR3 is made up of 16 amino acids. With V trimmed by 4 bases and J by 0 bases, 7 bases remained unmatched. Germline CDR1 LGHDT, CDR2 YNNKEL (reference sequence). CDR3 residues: CASSPSAGVYQETQYF. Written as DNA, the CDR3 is TGTGCCAGCAGCCCCTCAGCGGGGGTCTACCAAGAGACCCAGTACTTC.

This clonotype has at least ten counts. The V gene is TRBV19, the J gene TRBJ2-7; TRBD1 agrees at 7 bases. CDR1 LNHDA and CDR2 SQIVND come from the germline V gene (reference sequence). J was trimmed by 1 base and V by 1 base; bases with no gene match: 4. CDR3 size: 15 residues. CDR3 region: CASSIGQGRSYEQYF. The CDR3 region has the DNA TGTGCCAGTAGTATAGGACAGGGACGGTCCTACGAGCAGTACTTC.

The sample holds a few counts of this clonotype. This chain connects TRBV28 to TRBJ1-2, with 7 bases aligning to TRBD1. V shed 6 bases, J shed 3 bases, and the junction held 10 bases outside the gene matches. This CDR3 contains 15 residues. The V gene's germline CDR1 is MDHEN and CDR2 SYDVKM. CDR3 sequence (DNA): TGTGCCAGCAGGAGAACAGGGGCCCTCGACTATGGCTACACCTTC. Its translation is CASRRTGALDYGYTF.

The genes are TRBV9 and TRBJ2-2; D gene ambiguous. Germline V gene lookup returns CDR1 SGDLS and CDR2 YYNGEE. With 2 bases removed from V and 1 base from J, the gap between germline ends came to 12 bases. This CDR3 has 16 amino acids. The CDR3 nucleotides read TGTGCCAGCAGCGTGAGGTCGCTGTGGAACACCGGGGAGCTGTTTTTT. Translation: CASSVRSLWNTGELFF.

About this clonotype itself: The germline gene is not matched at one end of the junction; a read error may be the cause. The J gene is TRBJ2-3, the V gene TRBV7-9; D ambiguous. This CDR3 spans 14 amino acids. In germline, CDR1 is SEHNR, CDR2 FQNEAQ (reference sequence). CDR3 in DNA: TGTGCCAGCAGCTTACCTGGCAGCACAGATGCGCAGTATTTT. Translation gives CASSLPGSTDAQYF.

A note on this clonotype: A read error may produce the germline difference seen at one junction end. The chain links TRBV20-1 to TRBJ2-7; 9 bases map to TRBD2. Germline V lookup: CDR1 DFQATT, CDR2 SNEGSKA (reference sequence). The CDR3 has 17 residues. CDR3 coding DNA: TGCAGTGCTAGCGCCTTGATGACTAGCGGCGGCCCCTACGAGCCGTACTTC. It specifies CSASALMTSGGPYEPYF.

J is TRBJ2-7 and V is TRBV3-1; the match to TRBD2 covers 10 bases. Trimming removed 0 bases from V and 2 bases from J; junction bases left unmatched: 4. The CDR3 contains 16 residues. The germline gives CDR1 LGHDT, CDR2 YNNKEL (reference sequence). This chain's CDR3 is CASSQDLTSGAYEQYF. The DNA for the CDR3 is TGTGCCAGCAGCCAAGATCTCACTAGCGGGGCCTACGAGCAGTACTTC.

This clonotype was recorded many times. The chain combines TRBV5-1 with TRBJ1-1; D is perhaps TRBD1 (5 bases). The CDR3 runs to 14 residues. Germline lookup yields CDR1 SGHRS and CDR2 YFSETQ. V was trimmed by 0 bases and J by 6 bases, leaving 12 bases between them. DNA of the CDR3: TGCGCCAGCAGCTTGGACGGGGGTGAATCTGAAGCTTTCTTT. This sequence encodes CASSLDGGESEAFF.

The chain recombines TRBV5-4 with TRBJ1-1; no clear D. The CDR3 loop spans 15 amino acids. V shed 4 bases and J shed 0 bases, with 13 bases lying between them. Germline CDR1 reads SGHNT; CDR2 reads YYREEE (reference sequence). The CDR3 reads CASSRAGNLNTEAFF. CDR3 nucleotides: TGTGCCAGCAGCAGAGCCGGTAACTTGAACACTGAAGCTTTCTTT.

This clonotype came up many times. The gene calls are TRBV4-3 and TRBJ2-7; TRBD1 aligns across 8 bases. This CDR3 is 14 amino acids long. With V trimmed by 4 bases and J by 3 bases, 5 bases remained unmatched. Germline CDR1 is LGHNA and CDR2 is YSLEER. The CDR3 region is CASSPGQGIYEQYF. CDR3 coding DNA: TGCGCCAGCAGCCCTGGACAGGGTATCTACGAGCAGTACTTC.

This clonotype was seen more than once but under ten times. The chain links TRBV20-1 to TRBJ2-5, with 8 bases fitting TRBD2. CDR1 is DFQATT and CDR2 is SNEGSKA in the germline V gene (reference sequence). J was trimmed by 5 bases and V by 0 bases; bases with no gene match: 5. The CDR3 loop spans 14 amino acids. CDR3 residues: CSARDPGLGETQYF. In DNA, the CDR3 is TGCAGTGCTAGAGACCCGGGACTAGGGGAGACCCAGTACTTC.

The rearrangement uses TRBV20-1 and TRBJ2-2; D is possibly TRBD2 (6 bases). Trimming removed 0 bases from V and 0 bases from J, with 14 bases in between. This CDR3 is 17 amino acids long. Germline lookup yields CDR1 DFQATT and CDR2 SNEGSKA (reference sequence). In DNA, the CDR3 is TGCAGTGCTAGAGATAGTTGGGGGGACGCGAACACCGGGGAGCTGTTTTTT. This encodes CSARDSWGDANTGELFF.

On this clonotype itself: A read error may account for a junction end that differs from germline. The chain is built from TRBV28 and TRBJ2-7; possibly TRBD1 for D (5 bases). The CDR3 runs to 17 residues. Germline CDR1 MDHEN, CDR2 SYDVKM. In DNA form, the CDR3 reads TGTGTCAGCAGCCAAGAGTGGCAGGGATTAAGCTCCTACGAGCAGTACTTC. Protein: CVSSQEWQGLSSYEQYF. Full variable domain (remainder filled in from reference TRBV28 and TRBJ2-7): DVKVTQSSRYLVKRTGEKVFLECVQDMDHENMFWYRQDPGLGLRLIYFSYDVKMKEKGDIPEGYSVSREKKERFSLILESASTNQTSMYLCVSSQEWQGLSSYEQYFGPGTRLTVT.

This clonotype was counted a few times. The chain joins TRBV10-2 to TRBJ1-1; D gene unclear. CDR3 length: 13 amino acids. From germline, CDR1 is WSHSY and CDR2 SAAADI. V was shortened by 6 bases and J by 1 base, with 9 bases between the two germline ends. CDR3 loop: CASRDPENTEAFF. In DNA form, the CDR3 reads TGCGCCAGCAGGGACCCCGAGAACACTGAAGCTTTCTTT.

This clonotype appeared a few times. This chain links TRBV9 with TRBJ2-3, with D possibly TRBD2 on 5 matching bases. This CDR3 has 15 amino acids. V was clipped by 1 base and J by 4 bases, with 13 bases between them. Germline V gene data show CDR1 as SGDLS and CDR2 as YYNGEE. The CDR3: CASSVHGVGPDTQYF. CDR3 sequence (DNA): TGTGCCAGCAGCGTACACGGGGTGGGTCCAGATACGCAGTATTTT.

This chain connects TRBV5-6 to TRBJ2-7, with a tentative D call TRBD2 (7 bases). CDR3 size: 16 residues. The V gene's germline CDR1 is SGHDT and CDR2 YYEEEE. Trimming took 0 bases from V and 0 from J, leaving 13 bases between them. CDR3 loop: CASSLVGGLSSYEQYF. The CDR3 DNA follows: TGTGCCAGCAGCTTGGTGGGGGGGCTCTCCTCCTACGAGCAGTACTTC.

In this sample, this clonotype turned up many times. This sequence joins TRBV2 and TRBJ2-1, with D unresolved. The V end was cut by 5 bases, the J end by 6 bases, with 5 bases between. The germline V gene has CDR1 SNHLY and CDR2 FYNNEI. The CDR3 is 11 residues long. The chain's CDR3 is CASSSANEQFF. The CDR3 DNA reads TGTGCCAGCAGTTCGGCCAATGAGCAGTTCTTC.

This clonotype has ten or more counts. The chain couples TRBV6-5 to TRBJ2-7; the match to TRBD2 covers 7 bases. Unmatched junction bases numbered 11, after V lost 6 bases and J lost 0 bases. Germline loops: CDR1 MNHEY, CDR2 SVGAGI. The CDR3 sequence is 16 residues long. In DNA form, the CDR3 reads TGTGCCAGCAGACCAGGGAGGGTGCTGACCTCCTACGAGCAGTACTTC. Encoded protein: CASRPGRVLTSYEQYF.

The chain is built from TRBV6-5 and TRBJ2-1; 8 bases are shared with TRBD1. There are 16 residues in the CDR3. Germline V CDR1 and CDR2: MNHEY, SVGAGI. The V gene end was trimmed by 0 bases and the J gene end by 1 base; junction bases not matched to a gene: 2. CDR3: CASSYSTGGSYNEQFF. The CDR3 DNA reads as TGTGCCAGCAGTTACTCAACAGGGGGGTCCTACAATGAGCAGTTCTTC.